The rows below give T cell receptor beta chains drawn from one sample of a study of T cells in localized non-small cell lung cancer. Using immunoSEQ multiplex PCR, the repertoire was profiled, and TCRdb retains in-frame clones only, with some absent. The table records fewer than 8,500 clones, more than 70% of them present only once. The sample consisted of peripheral blood, taken before any cancer treatment. These TCRs come from a male donor older than 55 with stage III lung adenocarcinoma. Each CDR3 is given with its conserved first and last residue. Each record gives: clone size, J gene, D gene, V gene, CDR3 protein, CDR3 DNA. D genes are given only for firm matches. Clone size, where shown, is once, few, many, or a class for clones that have expanded.

clone_size: NA; j_call: TRBJ2-5; d_call: NA; v_call: TRBV15; cdr3_aa: CATSTGAEETQYF; cdr3_nt: TGTGCCACCAGCACAGGGGCGGAAGAGACCCAGTACTTC
clone_size: once; j_call: TRBJ2-7; d_call: TRBD2; v_call: TRBV7-2; cdr3_aa: CASGSGRAPYEQYF; cdr3_nt: TGTGCCAGCGGCAGCGGGAGGGCCCCCTACGAGCAGTACTTC
clone_size: once; j_call: TRBJ1-5; d_call: NA; v_call: TRBV7-2; cdr3_aa: CASSPLRDQPQHF; cdr3_nt: TGTGCCAGCAGCCCGCTCAGAGATCAGCCCCAGCATTTT
clone_size: NA; j_call: TRBJ1-2; d_call: TRBD1; v_call: TRBV19; cdr3_aa: CASSRDRNYGYTF; cdr3_nt: TGTGCCAGTAGTAGGGACAGGAACTATGGCTACACCTTC
clone_size: NA; j_call: TRBJ2-3; d_call: TRBD2; v_call: TRBV9; cdr3_aa: CASSVDSGGTDTQYF; cdr3_nt: TGTGCCAGCAGCGTAGATAGCGGGGGCACAGATACGCAGTATTTT
clone_size: NA; j_call: TRBJ2-6; d_call: NA; v_call: TRBV19; cdr3_aa: CASSSGANVLTF; cdr3_nt: TGTGCCAGTAGCTCTGGGGCCAACGTCCTGACTTTC
clone_size: NA; j_call: TRBJ1-2; d_call: NA; v_call: TRBV2; cdr3_aa: CASSESRQVGGYTF; cdr3_nt: TGTGCCAGCAGTGAATCCCGACAGGTTGGGGGCTACACCTTC
clone_size: NA; j_call: TRBJ2-7; d_call: NA; v_call: TRBV6-5; cdr3_aa: CASSYGNSYEQYF; cdr3_nt: TGTGCCAGCAGTTATGGGAATTCCTACGAGCAGTACTTC
clone_size: once; j_call: TRBJ1-5; d_call: TRBD1; v_call: TRBV6-1; cdr3_aa: CASSWTGGGQPQHF; cdr3_nt: TGTGCCAGCAGCTGGACAGGGGGAGGCCAGCCCCAGCATTTT
clone_size: NA; j_call: TRBJ2-7; d_call: NA; v_call: TRBV2; cdr3_aa: CASWGLEGQYF; cdr3_nt: TGTGCCAGCTGGGGGCTGGAAGGGCAGTACTTC
clone_size: NA; j_call: TRBJ2-1; d_call: NA; v_call: TRBV7-8; cdr3_aa: CASDPQDSYNEQFF; cdr3_nt: TGTGCCAGCGATCCCCAAGACAGTTACAATGAGCAGTTCTTC
clone_size: few; j_call: TRBJ1-4; d_call: TRBD1; v_call: TRBV4-3; cdr3_aa: CASSQAIPVTGGNLATNEKLFF; cdr3_nt: TGCGCCAGCAGCCAAGCAATTCCCGTCACAGGGGGTAACCTTGCAACTAATGAAAAACTGTTTTTT